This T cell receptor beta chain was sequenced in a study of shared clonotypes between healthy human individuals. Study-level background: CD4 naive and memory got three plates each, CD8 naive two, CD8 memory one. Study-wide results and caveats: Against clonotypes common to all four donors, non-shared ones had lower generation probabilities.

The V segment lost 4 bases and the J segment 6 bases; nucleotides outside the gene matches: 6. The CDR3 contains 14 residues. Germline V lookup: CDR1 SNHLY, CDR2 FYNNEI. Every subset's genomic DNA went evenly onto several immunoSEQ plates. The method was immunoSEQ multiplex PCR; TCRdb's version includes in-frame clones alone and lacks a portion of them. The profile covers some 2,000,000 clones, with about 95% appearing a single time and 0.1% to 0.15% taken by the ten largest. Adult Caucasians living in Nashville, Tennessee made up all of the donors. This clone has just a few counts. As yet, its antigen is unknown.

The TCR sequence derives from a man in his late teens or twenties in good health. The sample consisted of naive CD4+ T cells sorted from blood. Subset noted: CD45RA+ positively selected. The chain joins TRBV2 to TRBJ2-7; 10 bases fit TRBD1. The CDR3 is CASSGTGGIGEQYF. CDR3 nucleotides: TGTGCCAGCAGTGGGACAGGGGGTATAGGCGAGCAGTACTTC.